These 25 T cell receptor beta chains were all obtained from the same sample, sequenced in a study of neurological immune-mediated disorders. As for time point: longitudinal time-point 2. TCRdb redid the calling of the 5' RACE reads with MiXCR, one entry per CDR3 protein. The sample carries about 90,000 distinct CDR3 sequences, roughly 13% recorded once. Sequenced material: PBMCs. These TCRs come from a female donor with HTLV-1-associated myelopathy (HAM/TSP).

In this sample, this clonotype turned up many times. The V gene is TRBV5-1, the J gene TRBJ2-7; possible D gene TRBD2, 6 bases. V lost 7 bases and J lost 3, with 17 bases in between. CDR1 is SGHRS and CDR2 is YFSETQ in the germline V gene. This CDR3 has 14 residues. The CDR3 DNA follows: TGCGCCAGCGGGCCCGGAGAGGAGGGCTACGAGCAGTACTTC. Translated: CASGPGEEGYEQYF.

Ten or more counts support this clonotype. The chain recombines TRBV6-5 with TRBJ1-3; D might be TRBD1 (5 bases). CDR3 length: 14 residues. The V gene's germline CDR1 is MNHEY and CDR2 SVGAGI. V was pared by 5 bases and J by 4 bases, with 12 bases between. CDR3 bases: TGTGCCAGCAGTCAAACGGGGCTCGGAAACACCATATATTTT. Protein sequence: CASSQTGLGNTIYF.

This clonotype appeared many times. The chain couples TRBV7-9 to TRBJ2-1; the match to TRBD1 covers 7 bases. The CDR3 consists of 14 residues. Germline V gives CDR1 SEHNR, CDR2 FQNEAQ (reference sequence). V lost 11 bases and J lost 5; bases outside the gene matches: 12. The CDR3 here is CALLPDRRNNEQFF. The CDR3 DNA is TGTGCCCTTCTCCCGGACAGGAGAAACAATGAGCAGTTCTTC.

There are many counts of this clonotype. This chain uses TRBV5-1 with TRBJ2-1; either TRBD1 or TRBD2 may fit D (6 bases each). This CDR3 region has 14 residues. Between the trimmed V and J ends, which lost 0 bases and 7 bases, there was a span of 11 bases. Per germline, CDR1 SGHRS and CDR2 YFSETQ. The CDR3 sequence: CASSLDSGANEQFF. CDR3 DNA: TGCGCCAGCAGCTTGGATTCGGGGGCGAATGAGCAGTTCTTC.

A few counts support this clonotype. The V gene is TRBV11-2, the J gene TRBJ2-1; D tentatively fits TRBD1 or TRBD2 (6 bases each). The CDR3 totals 16 residues. V dropped 2 bases and J dropped 2 bases, with 13 bases sitting between them. In germline, CDR1 is SGHAT, CDR2 FQNNGV. CDR3 amino acids: CASSLRLGDTYNEQFF. CDR3 coding DNA: TGTGCCAGCAGCTTAAGACTAGGGGACACCTACAATGAGCAGTTCTTC.

With respect to this clonotype: This clone may be a read error of a much larger clone one base away. The chain uses TRBV24-1 and TRBJ1-2; D is possibly TRBD1 (5 bases). Trimming took off 4 bases at V and 3 bases at J, with 17 bases between the two ends. The CDR3 extends over 16 amino acids. In germline, CDR1 is KGHDR, CDR2 SFDVKD. The chain's CDR3 is CATSEQLRDGHYGYTF. DNA of the CDR3: TGTGCCACCAGTGAGCAGCTCCGGGACGGGCACTATGGCTACACCTTC.

The sample holds many counts of this clonotype. This chain uses TRBV5-5 with TRBJ1-5, with D tentatively TRBD1 (6 bases). Germline V gives CDR1 SGHKS, CDR2 YYEKEE (reference sequence). This CDR3 spans 14 amino acids. Deletions cut 4 bases from V and 7 bases from J, with 15 bases between. The CDR3, as DNA: TGTGCCAGCAGCGTGGGGGGGCCTGGGCAGCCCCAGCATTTT. This translates into CASSVGGPGQPQHF.

The table lists this clonotype with many counts. The chain uses TRBV5-6 and TRBJ2-1; D not resolved. Trimming shortened V by 4 bases and J by 9 bases, and 8 bases separated the two germline ends. The V gene's germline CDR1 is SGHDT and CDR2 YYEEEE. CDR3 size: 11 residues. This CDR3 is CASSLAFEQFF. The CDR3 DNA follows: TGTGCCAGCAGCCTCGCCTTTGAGCAGTTCTTC.

This clonotype was seen ten or more times. V gene TRBV2 combines with J gene TRBJ2-1, with D unresolved. The CDR3 length is 13 residues. CDR1 and CDR2 from the germline V gene are SNHLY and FYNNEI. The ends were cut back, 8 bases at V and 4 bases at J, with 12 bases in the middle. CDR3 amino acids: CASGPDFYNEQFF. The CDR3 DNA reads as TGTGCCAGCGGGCCCGACTTTTACAATGAGCAGTTCTTC. Full variable domain (remainder filled in from reference TRBV2 and TRBJ2-1): EPEVTQTPSHQVTQMGQEVILRCVPISNHLYFYWYRQILGQKVEFLVSFYNNEISEKSEIFDDQFSVERPDGSNFTLKIRSTKLEDSAMYFCASGPDFYNEQFFGPGTRLTVL.

This clonotype was counted many times. The chain employs TRBV12-3 or TRBV12-4 and TRBJ1-1; no clear D gene. Trimming removed 6 bases at V and 4 bases at J, with 9 bases between. The CDR3 runs 12 residues. The CDR3 coding sequence is TGTGCCAGCAGACTCCATGTCACTGAAGCTTTCTTT. Protein product: CASRLHVTEAFF.

Ten or more counts support this clonotype. This sequence joins TRBV6-5 and TRBJ2-4; 7 bases are shared with TRBD1. The CDR3 is 14 amino acids. Germline CDR1 is MNHEY and CDR2 is SVGAGI. V lost 2 bases to trimming and J lost 6 bases; unmatched junction nucleotides: 4. This CDR3 is CASSYRDSRNIQYF. CDR3 sequence (DNA): TGTGCCAGCAGTTACCGGGACAGTCGAAACATTCAGTACTTC.

This chain links TRBV29-1 with TRBJ1-1; D gene ambiguous. Germline CDR1 reads SQVTM; CDR2 reads ANQGSEA. This CDR3 contains 13 residues. V dropped 4 bases and J dropped 5 bases, with 14 bases sitting between them. This CDR3 reads CSVGRSGYTEAFF. In DNA, the CDR3 is TGCAGCGTTGGAAGATCGGGGTATACTGAAGCTTTCTTT.

In this sample, this clonotype turned up a few times. The V gene is TRBV20-1, the J gene TRBJ1-4; D not certain. The germline gives CDR1 DFQATT, CDR2 SNEGSKA (reference sequence). V was shortened by 3 bases and J by 0 bases, with 8 bases between the two germline ends. This CDR3 contains 14 residues. CDR3 in amino acids: CSARGPSTNEKLFF. CDR3 bases: TGCAGTGCTAGGGGCCCCTCAACTAATGAAAAACTGTTTTTT.

At least ten counts were recorded for this clonotype. The chain carries TRBV20-1 and TRBJ1-5; no definite D call. The CDR3 length is 14 residues. Germline V gives CDR1 DFQATT, CDR2 SNEGSKA (reference sequence). V was clipped by 1 base and J by 2 bases, with 9 bases between them. The CDR3 bases are TGCAGTGCTAGAGGGAACATACGCAATCAGCCCCAGCATTTT. It translates to CSARGNIRNQPQHF.

This clonotype occurred many times. The rearrangement links TRBV20-1 to TRBJ2-1, with D tentatively TRBD2 (5 bases). The CDR3 length is 14 residues. The V gene's germline CDR1 is DFQATT and CDR2 SNEGSKA (reference sequence). Between the trimmed V and J ends, which lost 3 bases and 4 bases, there was a span of 13 bases. DNA of the CDR3: TGCAGTGCTAGGTCGGACTTGGGATACAATGAGCAGTTCTTC. It translates to CSARSDLGYNEQFF.

The chain is built from TRBV5-1 and TRBJ2-3; D gene uncertain. CDR3 length: 14 residues. Germline V gives CDR1 SGHRS, CDR2 YFSETQ. V lost 4 bases to trimming and J lost 1 base, with 10 bases between them. As DNA, the CDR3 is TGCGCCAGCAGCGGGATTGGGGGCACAGATACGCAGTATTTT. Protein: CASSGIGGTDTQYF.

A few counts support this clonotype. The V call is TRBV9, the J call TRBJ2-1; D may be TRBD2 (6 bases). The CDR3 covers 15 residues. From germline, CDR1 is SGDLS and CDR2 YYNGEE. V gave up 3 bases and J gave up 2 bases, with 12 bases separating them. The CDR3 DNA is TGTGCCAGCAGCGCCGGACGGGAGACCTACAATGAGCAGTTCTTC. It yields the protein CASSAGRETYNEQFF. Using reference TRBV9 and TRBJ2-1 for the parts outside the CDR3, the full variable domain is DSGVTQTPKHLITATGQRVTLRCSPRSGDLSVYWYQQSLDQGLQFLIQYYNGEERAKGNILERFSAQQFPDLHSELNLSSLELGDSALYFCASSAGRETYNEQFFGPGTRLTVL.

This clonotype was recorded at least ten times. The V call is TRBV29-1, the J call TRBJ2-7; the match to TRBD1 covers 7 bases. The CDR3 sequence is 14 residues long. CDR1 SQVTM and CDR2 ANQGSEA come from the germline V gene. Trimming removed 6 bases from V and 0 bases from J; junction bases left unmatched: 8. The CDR3 spells CSVLQGTSSYEQYF. For the CDR3, the DNA is TGCAGCGTCTTACAGGGGACGAGCTCCTACGAGCAGTACTTC.

This clonotype was detected many times. The V call is TRBV24-1, the J call TRBJ2-2; the D gene could be TRBD1 or TRBD2 (5 bases each). Trimming shortened V by 7 bases and J by 0 bases, and 17 bases separated the two germline ends. The CDR3 is 17 residues long. CDR1 is KGHDR and CDR2 is SFDVKD in the germline V gene. The CDR3 is CATSTRGPPSNTGELFF. The CDR3 bases are TGTGCCACCAGCACACGGGGCCCACCCTCGAACACCGGGGAGCTGTTTTTT.

This clonotype was picked up many times. The CDR3 DNA reads as TGTGCCAGCAGCCGCCGACTAGCGGGGGGAACCTACAATGAGCAGTTCTTC. This gives the protein CASSRRLAGGTYNEQFF. This sequence joins TRBV7-2 and TRBJ2-1; 13 bases are shared with TRBD2. The CDR3 totals 17 residues. Losses at the gene ends were 5 bases for V and 2 bases for J; bases not matched to a gene: 6. Germline loops: CDR1 SGHTA, CDR2 FQGNSA.

The V gene is TRBV12-3 or TRBV12-4, the J gene TRBJ2-1; 8 bases align to TRBD1. V lost 3 bases, J lost 7 bases, and 8 bases stayed unmatched. The CDR3 covers 15 residues. The CDR3 DNA follows: TGTGCCAGCAGTTTGTGGCAGGGGGCTGGGAATGAGCAGTTCTTC. This codes for CASSLWQGAGNEQFF.

This clonotype was seen many times. The chain joins TRBV5-6 to TRBJ1-5, with 10 bases identical to TRBD1. The J segment lost 0 bases and the V segment lost 4 bases, leaving 16 bases of the junction unmatched. Germline V lookup: CDR1 SGHDT, CDR2 YYEEEE. CDR3 length: 20 residues. CDR3 nucleotides: TGTGCCAGCAGCAACCGACAGGGGGCGGTTTTCCTCTATAGCAATCAGCCCCAGCATTTT. Protein: CASSNRQGAVFLYSNQPQHF.

This clonotype was detected ten times or more. An end of the junction differs from the germline gene, which may be a read error. This chain connects TRBV15 to TRBJ2-4, with D perhaps TRBD1 or TRBD2 (5 bases each). Germline loops: CDR1 LNHNV, CDR2 YYDKDF (reference sequence). CDR3 length: 16 residues. CDR3 sequence reads: CATSSWWGSRGNIQYF. CDR3 in DNA: TGTGCTACCAGCAGTTGGTGGGGGTCCCGAGGGAACATTCAGTACTTC.

This clonotype was seen many times. The V and J genes are TRBV4-2 and TRBJ2-3; D might be TRBD2 (5 bases). CDR3 size: 16 residues. V lost 2 bases to trimming and J lost 3 bases, with 15 bases between them. Germline CDR1 and CDR2: LGHNA and YNFKEQ. The CDR3: CASSQPPGAVTDTQYF. DNA for the CDR3: TGTGCCAGCAGCCAACCCCCAGGAGCGGTGACAGATACGCAGTATTTT.

At least ten counts were recorded for this clonotype. This chain connects TRBV20-1 to TRBJ2-3; tentative D call: TRBD2 (6 bases). Trimming took off 3 bases at V and 5 bases at J, with 18 bases between the two ends. CDR1 and CDR2 from the germline V gene are DFQATT and SNEGSKA (reference sequence). This CDR3 is 15 amino acids long. CDR3 protein: CSASHPAGLLDTQYF. The CDR3 DNA follows: TGCAGTGCTAGCCATCCGGCGGGACTCTTAGATACGCAGTATTTT.